The clone carrying this T cell receptor (beta chain) has at least ten counts. Its specificity is unknown. The ends were cut back, 4 bases at V and 1 base at J, with 13 bases in the middle. There are 14 residues in the CDR3. The germline V gene has CDR1 DFQATT and CDR2 SNEGSKA (reference sequence). For TCR beta, libraries came from quantitative 5'-RACE with molecular barcodes. TCRdb processed the 5' RACE reads anew with MiXCR; each CDR3 protein has one entry. This sample yields 150,000 to 200,000 distinct CDR3 sequences, of which 11% are seen a single time; 25% to 30% belongs to the top ten. The data belong to a study of CD8 T cells in ankylosing spondylitis. Points from the study as a whole: The clones that were linked to disease were reported to be significantly enriched in matched synovial fluid samples from ankylosing spondylitis patients. Existing reports had already noted some motif variants in reactive arthritis synovial fluid and blood. Among TCR beta sequences, a motif of eight or nine highly homologous variants appeared characteristic of ankylosing spondylitis blood.

Sequences were obtained from blood, either unsorted or a sorted T cell fraction (not recorded which). V and J are TRBV20-1 and TRBJ1-2; D gene uncertain. The TCR originated in a male donor with ankylosing spondylitis or in good health (not recorded which). The CDR3 DNA reads as TGCAGTGCTATCCCTGGGCAGTTTAACTATGGCTACACCTTC. Translation gives CSAIPGQFNYGYTF.